This T cell receptor beta chain was sequenced in a study of response to subunit inactivated influenza vaccine. Study-level findings and limits: A suggestion made by the authors is that each seasonal influenza vaccination recruits few new T cells.

Only a few counts were recorded for this clonotype. The target antigen is unknown. This may stem from a read error, because a much larger clone lies one nucleotide away. Each CDR3 protein is one row after TCRdb ran MiXCR on the RT-PCR reads. Among 400,000 to 650,000 distinct CDR3 sequences listed, around 7.7% were seen once. The germline V gene has CDR1 MDHEN and CDR2 SYDVKM. CDR3 size: 15 residues. V was pared by 8 bases and J by 4 bases, with 15 bases between. Specimen: PBMCs from blood, collected less than 30 months after vaccination. The chain combines TRBV28 with TRBJ1-6, with D unclear. The sequence came from a man aged 50 to 69 who received an inactivated influenza vaccine. Written as DNA, the CDR3 is TGTGCCAGCCCCGCGGGGAGGACTTATAATTCACCCCTCCACTTT. Protein product: CASPAGRTYNSPLHF.